The sequence of this T cell receptor beta chain was determined in a study of cytomegalovirus exposure and HLA in healthy donors. Use of 60 Vbeta and 13 Jbeta primers characterized the PCR. The repertoire was sequenced with immunoSEQ multiplex PCR; TCRdb's copy has only in-frame clones and lacks some. This repertoire includes approximately 38,000 clones. This CDR3 is 15 amino acids long. Trimming pared 1 base from V and 2 bases from J, leaving 8 bases between. Germline V CDR1 and CDR2: MGHDK, SYGVNS. Sequencing was carried out using PBMCs. This clonotype originated in a man aged 30-40 years in good health and CMV-seronegative. This sequence joins TRBV25-1 and TRBJ1-4, with D perhaps matching TRBD1 (5 bases). CDR3 sequence (DNA): TGTGCCAGCAGTGAATGGTCAGGGACTAATGAAAAACTGTTTTTT. Protein: CASSEWSGTNEKLFF.